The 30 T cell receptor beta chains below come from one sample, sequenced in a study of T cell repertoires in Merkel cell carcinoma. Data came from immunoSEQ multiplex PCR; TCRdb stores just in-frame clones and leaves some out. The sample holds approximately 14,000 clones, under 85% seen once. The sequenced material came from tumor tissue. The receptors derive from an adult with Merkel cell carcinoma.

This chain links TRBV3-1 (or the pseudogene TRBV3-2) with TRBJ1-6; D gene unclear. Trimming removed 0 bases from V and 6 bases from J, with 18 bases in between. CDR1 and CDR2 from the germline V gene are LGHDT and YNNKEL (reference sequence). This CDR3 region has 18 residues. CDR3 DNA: TGTGCCAGCAGCCAAGATGGGTATTTCGAGCGGACTAATTCACCCCTCCACTTT. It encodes CASSQDGYFERTNSPLHF.

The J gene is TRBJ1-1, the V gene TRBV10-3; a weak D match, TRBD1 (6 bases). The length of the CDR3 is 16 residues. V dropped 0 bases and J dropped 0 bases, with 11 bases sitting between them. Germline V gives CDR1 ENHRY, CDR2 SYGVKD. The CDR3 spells CAISESGGGLNTEAFF. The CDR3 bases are TGTGCCATCAGTGAGTCAGGGGGGGGCCTGAACACTGAAGCTTTCTTT.

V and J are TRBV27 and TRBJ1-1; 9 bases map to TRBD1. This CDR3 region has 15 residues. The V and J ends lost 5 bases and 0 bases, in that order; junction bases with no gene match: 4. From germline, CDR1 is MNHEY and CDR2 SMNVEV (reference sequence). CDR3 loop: CASSDGQGMNTEAFF. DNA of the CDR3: TGTGCCAGCAGTGACGGACAGGGGATGAACACTGAAGCTTTCTTT.

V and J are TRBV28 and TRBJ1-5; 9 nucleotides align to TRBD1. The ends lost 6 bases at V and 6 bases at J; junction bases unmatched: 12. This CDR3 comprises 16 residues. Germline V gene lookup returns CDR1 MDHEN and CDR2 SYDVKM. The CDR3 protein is CASRSRMTGGFQPQHF. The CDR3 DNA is TGTGCCAGCAGATCCCGCATGACAGGGGGGTTTCAGCCCCAGCATTTT.

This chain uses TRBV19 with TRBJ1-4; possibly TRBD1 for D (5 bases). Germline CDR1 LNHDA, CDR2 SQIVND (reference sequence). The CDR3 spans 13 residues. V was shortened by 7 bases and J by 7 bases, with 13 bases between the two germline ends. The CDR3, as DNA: TGTGCCAGTAATACAGGCCTAGGTGAAAAACTGTTTTTT. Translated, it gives CASNTGLGEKLFF.

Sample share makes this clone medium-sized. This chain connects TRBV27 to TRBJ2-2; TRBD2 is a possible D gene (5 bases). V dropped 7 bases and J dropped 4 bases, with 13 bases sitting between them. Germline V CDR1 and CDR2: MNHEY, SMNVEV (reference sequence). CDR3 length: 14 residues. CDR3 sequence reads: CASKELGGTGELFF. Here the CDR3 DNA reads TGTGCCAGCAAGGAACTAGGAGGCACCGGGGAGCTGTTTTTT.

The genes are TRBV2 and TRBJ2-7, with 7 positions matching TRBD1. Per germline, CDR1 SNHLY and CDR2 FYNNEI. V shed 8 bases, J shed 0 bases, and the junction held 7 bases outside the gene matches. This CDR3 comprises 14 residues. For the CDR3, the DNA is TGTGCCAGCGCCATAGGGACAGTCTCCTACGAGCAGTACTTC. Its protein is CASAIGTVSYEQYF. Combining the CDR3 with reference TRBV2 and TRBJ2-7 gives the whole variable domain EPEVTQTPSHQVTQMGQEVILRCVPISNHLYFYWYRQILGQKVEFLVSFYNNEISEKSEIFDDQFSVERPDGSNFTLKIRSTKLEDSAMYFCASAIGTVSYEQYFGPGTRLTVT.

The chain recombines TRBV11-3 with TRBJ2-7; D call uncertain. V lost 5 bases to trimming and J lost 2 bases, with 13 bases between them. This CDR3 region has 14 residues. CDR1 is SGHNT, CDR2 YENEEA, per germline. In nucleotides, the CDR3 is TGTGCCAGCAGCCCTCGGGCCCAGGCCTACGAGCAGTACTTC. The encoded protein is CASSPRAQAYEQYF. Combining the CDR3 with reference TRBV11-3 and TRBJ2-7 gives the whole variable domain EAGVVQSPRYKIIEKKQPVAFWCNPISGHNTLYWYLQNLGQGPELLIRYENEEAVDDSQLPKDRFSAERLKGVDSTLKIQPAELGDSAVYLCASSPRAQAYEQYFGPGTRLTVT.

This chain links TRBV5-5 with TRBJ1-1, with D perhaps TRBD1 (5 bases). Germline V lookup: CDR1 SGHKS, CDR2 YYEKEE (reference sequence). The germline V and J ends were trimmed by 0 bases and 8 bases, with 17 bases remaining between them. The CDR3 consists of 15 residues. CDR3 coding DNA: TGTGCCAGCAGCTTGGCGATGGGGGAAGACCTAGAAGCTTTCTTT. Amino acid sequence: CASSLAMGEDLEAFF.

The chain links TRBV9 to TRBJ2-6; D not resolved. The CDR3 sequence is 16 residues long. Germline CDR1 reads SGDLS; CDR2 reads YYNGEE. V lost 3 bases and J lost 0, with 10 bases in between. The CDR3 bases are TGTGCCAGCAGCGCCGACACTTTCTCTGGGGCCAACGTCCTGACTTTC. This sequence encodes CASSADTFSGANVLTF.

The CDR3 loop is CASSPINCDYEQYF. Written as DNA, the CDR3 is TGTGCCAGCAGCCCAATCAATTGTGACTACGAGCAGTACTTC. The chain links TRBV11-3 to TRBJ2-7; D is ambiguous. CDR1 SGHNT and CDR2 YENEEA come from the germline V gene. Trimming took off 5 bases at V and 3 bases at J, with 14 bases between the two ends. CDR3 length: 14 amino acids.

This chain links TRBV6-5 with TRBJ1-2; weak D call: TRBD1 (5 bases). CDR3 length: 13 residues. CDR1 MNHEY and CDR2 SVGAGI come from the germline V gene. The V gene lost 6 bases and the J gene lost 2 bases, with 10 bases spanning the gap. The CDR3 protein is CASSPQGNYGYTF. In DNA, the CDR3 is TGTGCCAGCAGCCCCCAGGGAAACTATGGCTACACCTTC.

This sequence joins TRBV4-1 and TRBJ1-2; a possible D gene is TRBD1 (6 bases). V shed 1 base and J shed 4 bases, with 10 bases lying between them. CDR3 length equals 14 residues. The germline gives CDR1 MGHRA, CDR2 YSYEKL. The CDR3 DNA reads TGCGCCAGCAGCCAAGGGGACACTGGCTATGGCTACACCTTC. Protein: CASSQGDTGYGYTF.

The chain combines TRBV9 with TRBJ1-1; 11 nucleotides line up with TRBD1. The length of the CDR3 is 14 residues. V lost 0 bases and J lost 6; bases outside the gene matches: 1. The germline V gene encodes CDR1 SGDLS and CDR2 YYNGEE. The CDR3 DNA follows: TGTGCCAGCAGCGTAGGGGGACAGGGGGCTGAAGCTTTCTTT. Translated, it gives CASSVGGQGAEAFF.

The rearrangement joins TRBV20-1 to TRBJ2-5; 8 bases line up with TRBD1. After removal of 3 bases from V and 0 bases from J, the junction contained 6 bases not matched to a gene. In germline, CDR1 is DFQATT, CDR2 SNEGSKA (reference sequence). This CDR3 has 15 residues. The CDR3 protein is CSASPRDRNQETQYF. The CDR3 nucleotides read TGCAGTGCTAGTCCCCGGGACAGGAACCAAGAGACCCAGTACTTC.

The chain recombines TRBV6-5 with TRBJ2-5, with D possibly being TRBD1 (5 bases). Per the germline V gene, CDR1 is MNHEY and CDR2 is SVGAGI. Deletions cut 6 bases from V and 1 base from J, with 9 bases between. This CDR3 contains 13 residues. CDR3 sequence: CASSGQSQETQYF. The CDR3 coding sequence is TGTGCCAGCAGCGGACAAAGCCAAGAGACCCAGTACTTC.

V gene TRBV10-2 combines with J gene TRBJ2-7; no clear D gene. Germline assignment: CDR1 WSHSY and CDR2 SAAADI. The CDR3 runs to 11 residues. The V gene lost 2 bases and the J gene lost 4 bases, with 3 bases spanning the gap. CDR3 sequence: CASSEHYEQYF. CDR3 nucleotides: TGCGCCAGCAGTGAGCATTACGAGCAGTACTTC.

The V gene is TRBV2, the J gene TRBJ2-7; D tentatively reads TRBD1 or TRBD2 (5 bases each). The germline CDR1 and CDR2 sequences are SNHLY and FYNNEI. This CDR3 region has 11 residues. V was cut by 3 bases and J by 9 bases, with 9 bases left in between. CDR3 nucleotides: TGTGCCAGCAGTGATTGGGGGTGGCAGTACTTC. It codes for CASSDWGWQYF.

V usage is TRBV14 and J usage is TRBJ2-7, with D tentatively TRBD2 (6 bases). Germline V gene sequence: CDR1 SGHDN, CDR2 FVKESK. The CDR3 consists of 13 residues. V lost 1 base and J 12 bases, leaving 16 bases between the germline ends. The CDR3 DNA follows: TGTGCCAGCAGCCAAGGTTCTAGCGTTAGGTGGTACTTC. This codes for CASSQGSSVRWYF.

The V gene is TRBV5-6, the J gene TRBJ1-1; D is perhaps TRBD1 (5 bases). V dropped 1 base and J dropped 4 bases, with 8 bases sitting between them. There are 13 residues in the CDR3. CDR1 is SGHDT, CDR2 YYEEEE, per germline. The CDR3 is CASSLKGITEAFF. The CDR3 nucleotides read TGTGCCAGCAGCTTGAAGGGGATCACTGAAGCTTTCTTT.

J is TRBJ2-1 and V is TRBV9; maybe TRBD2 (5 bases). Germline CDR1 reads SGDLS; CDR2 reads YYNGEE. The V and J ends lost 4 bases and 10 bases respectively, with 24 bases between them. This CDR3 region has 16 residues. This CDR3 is CASSSEARGSRREQFF. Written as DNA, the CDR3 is TGTGCCAGCAGCTCAGAGGCAAGAGGGTCCCGGAGGGAGCAGTTCTTC.

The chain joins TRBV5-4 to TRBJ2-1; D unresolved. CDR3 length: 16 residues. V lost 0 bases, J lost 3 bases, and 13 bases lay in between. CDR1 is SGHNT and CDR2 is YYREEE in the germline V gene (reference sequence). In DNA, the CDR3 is TGTGCCAGCAGCTTGGATCGAGACCCTGTCTACAATGAGCAGTTCTTC. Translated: CASSLDRDPVYNEQFF.

This CDR3 reads CASSLGLAGGNTDTQYF. For the CDR3, the DNA is TGTGCCAGCAGCTTGGGCCTAGCGGGGGGGAACACAGATACGCAGTATTTT. J is TRBJ2-3 and V is TRBV7-3, with 12 bases matching TRBD2. Germline V CDR1 and CDR2: SGHTA, FQGTGA. V lost 3 bases to trimming and J lost 2 bases; unmatched junction nucleotides: 6. This CDR3 is 17 amino acids long.

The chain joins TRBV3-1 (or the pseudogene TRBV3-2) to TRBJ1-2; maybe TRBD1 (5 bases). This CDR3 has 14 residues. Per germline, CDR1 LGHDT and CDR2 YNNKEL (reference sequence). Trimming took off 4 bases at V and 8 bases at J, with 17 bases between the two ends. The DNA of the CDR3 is TGTGCCAGCAGCCCACTCACTGGGGCTGGCGGCTACACCTTC. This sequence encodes CASSPLTGAGGYTF.

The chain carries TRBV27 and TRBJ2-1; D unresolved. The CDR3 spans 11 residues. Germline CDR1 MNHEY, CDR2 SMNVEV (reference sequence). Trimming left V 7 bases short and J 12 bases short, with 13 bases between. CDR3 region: CASMARRTQFF. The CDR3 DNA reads TGTGCCAGCATGGCGCGACGGACGCAGTTCTTC.

Written as DNA, the CDR3 is TGTGCCAGCAGCTTAGCCACATGGGATGGCTACACCTTC. Protein product: CASSLATWDGYTF. The V and J genes are TRBV7-2 and TRBJ1-2; D unclear. V shed 0 bases and J shed 6 bases, with 8 bases lying between them. There are 13 residues in the CDR3. Germline CDR1 reads SGHTA; CDR2 reads FQGNSA.

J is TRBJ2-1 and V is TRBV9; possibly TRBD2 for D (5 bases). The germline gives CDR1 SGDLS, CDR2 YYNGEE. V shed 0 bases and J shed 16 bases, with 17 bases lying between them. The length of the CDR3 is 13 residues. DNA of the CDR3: TGTGCCAGCAGCGTAGGAGGGATTGGGCCCTTATTCTTC. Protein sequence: CASSVGGIGPLFF.

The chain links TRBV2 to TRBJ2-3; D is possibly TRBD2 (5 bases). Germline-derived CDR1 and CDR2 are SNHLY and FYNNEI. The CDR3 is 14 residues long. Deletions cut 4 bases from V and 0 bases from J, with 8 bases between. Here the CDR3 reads CASSGTSSTDTQYF. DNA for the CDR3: TGTGCCAGCAGTGGGACTTCAAGCACAGATACGCAGTATTTT.

CDR3 sequence: CASSLAGSNQPQHF. The CDR3 DNA follows: TGTGCCAGCAGCTTGGCGGGAAGTAATCAGCCCCAGCATTTT. The chain has TRBV5-5 and TRBJ1-5; D remains unclear. V was cut by 0 bases and J by 4 bases, with 8 bases left in between. Germline assignment: CDR1 SGHKS and CDR2 YYEKEE (reference sequence). There are 14 residues in the CDR3.

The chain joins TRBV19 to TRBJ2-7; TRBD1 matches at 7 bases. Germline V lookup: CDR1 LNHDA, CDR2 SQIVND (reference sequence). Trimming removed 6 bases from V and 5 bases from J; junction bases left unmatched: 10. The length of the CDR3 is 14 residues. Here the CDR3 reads CASSDLTGVHEQYF. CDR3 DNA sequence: TGTGCCAGTAGCGACTTAACAGGGGTCCACGAGCAGTACTTC.